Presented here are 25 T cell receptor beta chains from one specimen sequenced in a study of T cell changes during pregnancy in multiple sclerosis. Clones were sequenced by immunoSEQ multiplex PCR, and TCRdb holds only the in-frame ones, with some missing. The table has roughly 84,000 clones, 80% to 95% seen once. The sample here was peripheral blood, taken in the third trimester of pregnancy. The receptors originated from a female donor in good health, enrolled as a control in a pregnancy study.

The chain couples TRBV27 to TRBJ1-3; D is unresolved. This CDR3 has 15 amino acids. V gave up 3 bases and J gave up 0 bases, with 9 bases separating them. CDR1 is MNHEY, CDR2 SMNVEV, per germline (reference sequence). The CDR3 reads CASSFIVHSGNTIYF. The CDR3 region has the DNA TGTGCCAGCAGTTTTATCGTACACTCTGGAAACACCATATATTTT.

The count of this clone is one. CDR3 residues: CAGQDRDNEQFF. CDR3 nucleotide sequence: TGTGCCGGCCAAGACAGGGACAATGAGCAGTTCTTC. The chain employs TRBV6-1 and TRBJ2-1; 7 positions match TRBD1. Per the germline V gene, CDR1 is MNHNS and CDR2 is SASEGT. CDR3 length: 12 amino acids. V was clipped by 11 bases and J by 5 bases; unmatched bases: 6.

The CDR3 region has the DNA TGTGCCAGCAGTTTACGAGCGGGAGGGCCAGGCGGGGAGCTGTTTTTT. The encoded protein is CASSLRAGGPGGELFF. J is TRBJ2-2 and V is TRBV28; 10 positions match TRBD2. The CDR3 is made up of 16 amino acids. J lost 7 bases, V lost 2 bases, and 7 bases had no gene match. Germline lookup yields CDR1 MDHEN and CDR2 SYDVKM.

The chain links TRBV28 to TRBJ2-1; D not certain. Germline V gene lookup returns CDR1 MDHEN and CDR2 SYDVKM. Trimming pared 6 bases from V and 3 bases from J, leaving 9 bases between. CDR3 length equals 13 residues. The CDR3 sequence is CASSDTGYNEQFF. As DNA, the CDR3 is TGTGCCAGCAGCGATACTGGCTACAATGAGCAGTTCTTC.

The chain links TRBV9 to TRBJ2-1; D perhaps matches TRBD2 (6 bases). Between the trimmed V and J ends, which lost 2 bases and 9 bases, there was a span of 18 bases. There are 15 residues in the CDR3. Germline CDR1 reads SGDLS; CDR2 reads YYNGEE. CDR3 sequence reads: CASSVGTGLDGEQFF. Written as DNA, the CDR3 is TGTGCCAGCAGCGTGGGGACGGGACTGGATGGTGAGCAGTTCTTC.

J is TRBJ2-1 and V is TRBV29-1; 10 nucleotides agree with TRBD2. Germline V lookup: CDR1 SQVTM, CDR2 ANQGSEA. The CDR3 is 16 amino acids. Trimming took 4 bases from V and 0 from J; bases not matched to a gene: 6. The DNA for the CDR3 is TGCAGCGTTGCGCGACTAGCGGGTAGCTCCTACAATGAGCAGTTCTTC. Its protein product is CSVARLAGSSYNEQFF.

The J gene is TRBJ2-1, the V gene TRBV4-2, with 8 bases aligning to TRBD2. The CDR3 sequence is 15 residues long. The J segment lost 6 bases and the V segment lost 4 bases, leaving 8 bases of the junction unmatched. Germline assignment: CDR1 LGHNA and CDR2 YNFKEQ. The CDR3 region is CASSLGTSSGNEQFF. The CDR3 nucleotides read TGTGCCAGCAGCCTCGGGACTAGTTCTGGCAATGAGCAGTTCTTC.

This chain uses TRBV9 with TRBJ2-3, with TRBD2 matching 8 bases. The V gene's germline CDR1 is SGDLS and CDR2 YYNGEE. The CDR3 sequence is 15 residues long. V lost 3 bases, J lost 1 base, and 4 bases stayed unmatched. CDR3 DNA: TGTGCCAGCAGCGAGAGCGGGAGTGGCACAGATACGCAGTATTTT. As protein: CASSESGSGTDTQYF.

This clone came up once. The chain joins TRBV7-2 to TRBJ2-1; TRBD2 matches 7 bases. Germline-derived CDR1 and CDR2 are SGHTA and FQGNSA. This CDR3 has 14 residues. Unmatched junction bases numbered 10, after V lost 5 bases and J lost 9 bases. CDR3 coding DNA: TGTGCCAGCAGCCTAAGGGGTGGCGGGGGTGAGCAGTTCTTC. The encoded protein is CASSLRGGGGEQFF.

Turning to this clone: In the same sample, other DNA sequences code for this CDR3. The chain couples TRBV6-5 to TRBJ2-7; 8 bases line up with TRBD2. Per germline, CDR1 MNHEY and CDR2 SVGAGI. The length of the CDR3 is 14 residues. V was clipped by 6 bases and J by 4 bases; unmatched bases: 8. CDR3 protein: CASSRTSGSYEQYF. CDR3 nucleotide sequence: TGTGCCAGCAGCCGCACTAGCGGCTCATACGAGCAGTACTTC.

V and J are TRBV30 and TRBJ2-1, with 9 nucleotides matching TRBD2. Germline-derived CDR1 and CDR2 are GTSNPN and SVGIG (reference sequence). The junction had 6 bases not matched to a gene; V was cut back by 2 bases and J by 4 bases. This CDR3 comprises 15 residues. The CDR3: CAWSPASGVYNEQFF. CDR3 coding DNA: TGTGCCTGGAGTCCCGCTAGCGGGGTATACAATGAGCAGTTCTTC.

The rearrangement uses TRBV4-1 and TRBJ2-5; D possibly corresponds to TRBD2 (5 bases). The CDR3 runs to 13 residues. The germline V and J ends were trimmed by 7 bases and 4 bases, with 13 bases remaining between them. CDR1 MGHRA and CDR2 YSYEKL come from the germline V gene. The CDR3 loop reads CASTDPAGETQYF. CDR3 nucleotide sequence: TGCGCCAGCACCGACCCGGCGGGAGAGACCCAGTACTTC.

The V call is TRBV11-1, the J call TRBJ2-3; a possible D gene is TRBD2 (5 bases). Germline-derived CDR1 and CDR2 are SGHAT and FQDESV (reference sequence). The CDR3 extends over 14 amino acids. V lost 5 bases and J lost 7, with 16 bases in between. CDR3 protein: CASSLRDILHTQYF. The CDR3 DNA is TGTGCCAGCAGCCTCCGGGATATACTACATACGCAGTATTTT.

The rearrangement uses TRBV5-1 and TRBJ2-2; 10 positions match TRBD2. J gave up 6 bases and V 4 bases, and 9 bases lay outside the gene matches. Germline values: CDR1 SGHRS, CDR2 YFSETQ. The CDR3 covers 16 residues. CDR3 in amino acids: CASSPSGSSQAGELFF. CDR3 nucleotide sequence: TGCGCCAGCAGCCCTAGCGGGAGCAGCCAGGCCGGGGAGCTGTTTTTT.

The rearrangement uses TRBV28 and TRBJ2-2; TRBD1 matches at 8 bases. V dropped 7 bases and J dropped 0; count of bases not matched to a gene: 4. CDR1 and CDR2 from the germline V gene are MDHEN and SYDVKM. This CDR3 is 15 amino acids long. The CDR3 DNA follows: TGTGCCAGCACCAGGACAGGGCCGAACACCGGGGAGCTGTTTTTT. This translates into CASTRTGPNTGELFF.

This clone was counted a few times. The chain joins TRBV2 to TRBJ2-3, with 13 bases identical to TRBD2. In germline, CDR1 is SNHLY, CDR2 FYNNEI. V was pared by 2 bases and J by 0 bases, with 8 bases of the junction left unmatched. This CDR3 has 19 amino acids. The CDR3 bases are TGTGCCAGCAGTGAAACTAGCGGGAGGGCGGGGTCTAGCACAGATACGCAGTATTTT. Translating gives CASSETSGRAGSSTDTQYF.

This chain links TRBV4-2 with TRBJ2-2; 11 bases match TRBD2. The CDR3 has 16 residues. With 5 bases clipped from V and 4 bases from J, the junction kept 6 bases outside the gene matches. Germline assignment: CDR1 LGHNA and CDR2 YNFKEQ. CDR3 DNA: TGTGCCAGCAGCGAGGGGACTAGCGGCGGCACCGGGGAGCTGTTTTTT. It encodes CASSEGTSGGTGELFF.

The CDR3 region has the DNA TGTGCCAGCAGCATCATCCAGTCTGGGGCCAACGTCCTGACTTTC. Its protein is CASSIIQSGANVLTF. The chain combines TRBV7-2 with TRBJ2-6; D gene ambiguous. Per the germline V gene, CDR1 is SGHTA and CDR2 is FQGNSA. The CDR3 sequence is 15 residues long. V was trimmed by 5 bases and J by 1 base, leaving 9 bases between them.

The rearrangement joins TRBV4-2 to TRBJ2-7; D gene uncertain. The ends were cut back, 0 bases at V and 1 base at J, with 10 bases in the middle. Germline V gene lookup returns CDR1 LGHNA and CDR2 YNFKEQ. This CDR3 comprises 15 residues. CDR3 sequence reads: CASSQEDRGSYEQYF. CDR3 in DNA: TGTGCCAGCAGCCAAGAAGATAGAGGATCCTACGAGCAGTACTTC.

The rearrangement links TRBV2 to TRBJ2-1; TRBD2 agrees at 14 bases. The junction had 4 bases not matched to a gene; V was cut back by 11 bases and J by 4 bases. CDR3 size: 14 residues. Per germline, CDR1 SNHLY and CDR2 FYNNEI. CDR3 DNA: TGTGCCGCCCGACTAGCGGGAGGGTACAATGAGCAGTTCTTC. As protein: CAARLAGGYNEQFF.

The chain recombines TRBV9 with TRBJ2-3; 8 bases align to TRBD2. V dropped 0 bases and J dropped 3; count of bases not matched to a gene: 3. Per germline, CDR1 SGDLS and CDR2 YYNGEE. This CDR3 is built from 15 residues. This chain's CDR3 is CASSVAGGGTDTQYF. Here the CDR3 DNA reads TGTGCCAGCAGCGTAGCGGGAGGGGGGACAGATACGCAGTATTTT. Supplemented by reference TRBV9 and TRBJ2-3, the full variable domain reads DSGVTQTPKHLITATGQRVTLRCSPRSGDLSVYWYQQSLDQGLQFLIQYYNGEERAKGNILERFSAQQFPDLHSELNLSSLELGDSALYFCASSVAGGGTDTQYFGPGTRLTVL.

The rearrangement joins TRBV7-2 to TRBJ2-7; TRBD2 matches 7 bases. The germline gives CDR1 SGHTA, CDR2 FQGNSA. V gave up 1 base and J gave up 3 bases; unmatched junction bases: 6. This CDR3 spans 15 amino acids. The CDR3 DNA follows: TGTGCCAGCAGCTTAGGCGGCGGGAGTTTCTACGAGCAGTACTTC. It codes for CASSLGGGSFYEQYF.

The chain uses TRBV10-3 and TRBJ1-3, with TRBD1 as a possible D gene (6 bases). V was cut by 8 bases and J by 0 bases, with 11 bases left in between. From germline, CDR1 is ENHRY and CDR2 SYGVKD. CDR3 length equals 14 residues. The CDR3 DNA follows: TGTGCCATCGGGGACACCGTCTCTGGAAACACCATATATTTT. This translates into CAIGDTVSGNTIYF.

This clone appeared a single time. CDR3 amino acids: CSVEDTTPRGTEAFF. In DNA, the CDR3 is TGCAGCGTTGAAGATACAACCCCTCGGGGCACTGAAGCTTTCTTT. The chain links TRBV29-1 to TRBJ1-1; D gene unclear. With 0 bases removed from V and 4 bases from J, the gap between germline ends came to 15 bases. The CDR3 is 15 amino acids. CDR1 and CDR2 (germline): SQVTM, ANQGSEA.

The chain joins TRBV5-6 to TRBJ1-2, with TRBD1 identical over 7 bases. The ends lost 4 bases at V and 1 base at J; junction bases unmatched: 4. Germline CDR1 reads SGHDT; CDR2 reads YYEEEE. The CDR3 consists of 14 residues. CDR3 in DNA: TGTGCCAGCAGCACAGGGACAGTTAACTATGGCTACACCTTC. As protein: CASSTGTVNYGYTF.